Listed here are 16 T cell receptor beta chains from one sample, sequenced in a study of neurological immune-mediated disorders. TCRdb passed the 5' RACE reads through MiXCR, listing each CDR3 protein once. The sample records some 42,000 distinct CDR3 sequences, around 10% being singletons. The source material was CD4+ T cells from blood. The receptor source for this set is a woman aged 25 to 39 with HTLV-1-associated myelopathy (HAM/TSP).

This clonotype has a count of ten or more. CDR3 region: CASSGDTGMAGELFF. CDR3 DNA sequence: TGCGCCAGCAGCGGAGACACGGGTATGGCCGGGGAGCTGTTTTTT. The chain is built from TRBV5-1 and TRBJ2-2; D gene unclear. The V end was cut by 4 bases, the J end by 6 bases, with 16 bases between. Germline loops: CDR1 SGHRS, CDR2 YFSETQ. This CDR3 is built from 15 residues.

The V and J genes are TRBV3-1 and TRBJ1-2, with D perhaps matching TRBD1 (5 bases). CDR3 length equals 12 residues. The V end was cut by 8 bases, the J end by 9 bases, with 16 bases between. Germline values: CDR1 LGHDT, CDR2 YNNKEL (reference sequence). The DNA for the CDR3 is TGTGCCAGCGGTACGAGGGACCGTAGCTACACCTTC. Translation gives CASGTRDRSYTF.

The chain couples TRBV20-1 to TRBJ2-1; 9 nucleotides align to TRBD1. After removal of 6 bases from V and 6 bases from J, the junction contained 9 bases not matched to a gene. This CDR3 has 14 residues. CDR1 and CDR2 from the germline V gene are DFQATT and SNEGSKA (reference sequence). The DNA of the CDR3 is TGCAGTGCGCACGGGACAGGGTCGCGCAATGAGCAGTTCTTC. This sequence encodes CSAHGTGSRNEQFF.

This clonotype was recorded at least ten times. V is TRBV10-3 and J is TRBJ1-2; D is uncertain. This CDR3 region has 12 residues. V was cut by 6 bases and J by 1 base, with 6 bases left in between. CDR1 and CDR2 (germline): ENHRY, SYGVKD. CDR3 protein: CAISGFNYGYTF. CDR3 coding DNA: TGTGCCATCAGCGGTTTTAACTATGGCTACACCTTC.

This clonotype was detected ten times or more. V and J are TRBV24-1 and TRBJ2-3; tentative D call: TRBD2 (5 bases). The CDR3 consists of 13 residues. Deletions cut 3 bases from V and 4 bases from J, with 7 bases between. Germline CDR1 is KGHDR and CDR2 is SFDVKD. DNA for the CDR3: TGTGCCACCAGTGATCCCGGGGCAGATACGCAGTATTTT. Translating gives CATSDPGADTQYF.

This clonotype was counted ten times or more. The rearrangement links TRBV18 to TRBJ1-2, with D possibly being TRBD1 (6 bases). This CDR3 contains 15 residues. Trimming left V 6 bases short and J 2 bases short, with 16 bases between. Germline CDR1 reads KGHSH; CDR2 reads LQKENI. DNA of the CDR3: TGTGCCAGCTCCGCAACGGGGGCGATAAACTATGGCTACACCTTC. It codes for CASSATGAINYGYTF.

This clonotype came up many times. The chain combines TRBV4-2 with TRBJ1-5; 7 bases are shared with TRBD1. The CDR3 contains 16 residues. From germline, CDR1 is LGHNA and CDR2 YNFKEQ. After removal of 3 bases from V and 3 bases from J, the junction contained 8 bases not matched to a gene. Here the CDR3 reads CASSQRNRGDNQPQHF. As DNA, the CDR3 is TGTGCCAGCAGCCAGCGAAACAGGGGCGACAATCAGCCCCAGCATTTT.

This clonotype showed up many times. The chain links TRBV10-3 to TRBJ2-3, with D perhaps TRBD1 or TRBD2 (5 bases each). Germline V gene lookup returns CDR1 ENHRY and CDR2 SYGVKD. Trimming took 6 bases from V and 3 from J, leaving 7 bases between them. The CDR3 totals 12 residues. The chain's CDR3 is CAISWGTDTQYF. CDR3 in DNA: TGTGCCATCAGCTGGGGGACAGATACGCAGTATTTT.

V is TRBV10-2 and J is TRBJ2-3, with D perhaps assigned TRBD1 or TRBD2 (5 bases each). The germline V gene encodes CDR1 WSHSY and CDR2 SAAADI. Between the trimmed V and J ends, which lost 4 bases and 2 bases, there was a span of 19 bases. This CDR3 contains 17 residues. Written as DNA, the CDR3 is TGCGCCAGCAGTGTGGGGACGTGGGGAAAGAACACAGATACGCAGTATTTT. It encodes CASSVGTWGKNTDTQYF.

This clonotype was detected ten times or more. The chain uses TRBV12-3 or TRBV12-4 and TRBJ1-2; 10 bases fit TRBD1. J lost 4 bases, V lost 5 bases, and 7 bases had no gene match. The CDR3 loop spans 15 amino acids. CDR3 sequence (DNA): TGTGCCAGCAGTCCCGGACAGGGGGTTGCCTATGGCTACACCTTC. Protein: CASSPGQGVAYGYTF.

This clonotype was found many times. DNA for the CDR3: TGCGCCAGCAGCTTGGAAGGGGGCCTGAGTGGCTACACCTTC. Amino acids: CASSLEGGLSGYTF. The rearrangement uses TRBV5-1 and TRBJ1-2, with 7 positions matching TRBD1. This CDR3 spans 14 amino acids. The germline CDR1 and CDR2 sequences are SGHRS and YFSETQ. The J segment lost 7 bases and the V segment lost 0 bases, leaving 6 bases of the junction unmatched.

This clonotype was seen many times. The chain links TRBV5-6 to TRBJ2-2; D perhaps matches TRBD2 (5 bases). CDR3 size: 13 residues. The V gene's germline CDR1 is SGHDT and CDR2 YYEEEE. The V end lost 0 bases, the J end lost 6 bases, and 6 bases lay between the germline ends. CDR3 sequence (DNA): TGTGCCAGCAGCTTGGTGGAGGCCGGGGAGCTGTTTTTT. Translated: CASSLVEAGELFF. The variable domain in full, with the rest retrieved from reference TRBV5-6 and TRBJ2-2, is DAGVTQSPTHLIKTRGQQVTLRCSPKSGHDTVSWYQQALGQGPQFIFQYYEEEERQRGNFPDRFSGHQFPNYSSELNVNALLLGDSALYLCASSLVEAGELFFGEGSRLTVL.

This clonotype was detected ten times or more. The gene calls are TRBV5-1 and TRBJ1-1; D is undetermined. The germline V gene encodes CDR1 SGHRS and CDR2 YFSETQ. The V gene lost 3 bases and the J gene lost 0 bases, with 15 bases spanning the gap. The CDR3 runs to 16 residues. CDR3 loop: CASSWGGPGMNTEAFF. Here the CDR3 DNA reads TGCGCCAGCAGCTGGGGAGGGCCAGGCATGAACACTGAAGCTTTCTTT.

This clonotype was observed many times. The CDR3 nucleotides are TGTGCCAGCAGCCTAGGAGGGAATACTAATGAAAAACTGTTTTTT. Translation gives CASSLGGNTNEKLFF. The chain combines TRBV5-6 with TRBJ1-4, with D uncertain. CDR3 length: 15 amino acids. Germline loops: CDR1 SGHDT, CDR2 YYEEEE. The V end lost 4 bases, the J end lost 2 bases, and 12 bases lay between the germline ends.

There are many counts of this clonotype. The rearrangement links TRBV15 to TRBJ1-3; a possible D gene is TRBD1 (6 bases). Between the trimmed V and J ends, which lost 2 bases and 7 bases, there was a span of 9 bases. Germline V CDR1 and CDR2: LNHNV, YYDKDF (reference sequence). The length of the CDR3 is 13 residues. The CDR3 DNA sequence: TGTGCCACCAGCAGAAAGGGGGGGAACACCATATATTTT. Amino acids: CATSRKGGNTIYF.

This clonotype showed up many times. The V gene is TRBV6-5, the J gene TRBJ1-2; no firm D call. Trimming took off 6 bases at V and 6 bases at J, with 14 bases between the two ends. The V gene's germline CDR1 is MNHEY and CDR2 SVGAGI. The CDR3 runs 13 residues. CDR3: CASSRTVSHGYTF. CDR3 in DNA: TGTGCCAGCAGCCGTACAGTTAGCCATGGCTACACCTTC.